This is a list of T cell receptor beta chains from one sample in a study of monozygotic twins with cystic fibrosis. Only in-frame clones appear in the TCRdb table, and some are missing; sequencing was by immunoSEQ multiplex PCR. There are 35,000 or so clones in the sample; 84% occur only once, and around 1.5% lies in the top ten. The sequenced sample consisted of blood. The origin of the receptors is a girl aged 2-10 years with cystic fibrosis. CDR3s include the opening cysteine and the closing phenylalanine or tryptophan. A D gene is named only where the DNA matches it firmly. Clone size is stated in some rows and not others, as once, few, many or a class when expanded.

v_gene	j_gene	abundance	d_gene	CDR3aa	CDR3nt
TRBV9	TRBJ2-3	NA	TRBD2	CASSVEAGGYTDTQYF	TGTGCCAGCAGCGTGGAAGCGGGGGGTTACACAGATACGCAGTATTTT
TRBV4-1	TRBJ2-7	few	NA	CASSVGLSSYEQYF	TGCGCCAGCAGCGTAGGGCTATCATCCTACGAGCAGTACTTC
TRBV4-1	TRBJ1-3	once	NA	CASSQPGRTSGNTIYF	TGCGCCAGCAGCCAACCGGGACGTACCTCTGGAAACACCATATATTTT
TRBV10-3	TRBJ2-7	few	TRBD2	CAISEWGGDEQYF	TGTGCCATCAGTGAGTGGGGGGGAGACGAGCAGTACTTC
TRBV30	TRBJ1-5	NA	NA	CAWSTPRGPQHF	TGTGCCTGGAGTACCCCACGGGGGCCCCAGCATTTT
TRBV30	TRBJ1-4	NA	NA	CAWSRSRLSGKLFF	TGTGCCTGGAGTCGTAGTAGATTGTCGGGAAAACTGTTTTTT
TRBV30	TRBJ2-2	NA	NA	CAWSVGGGWTGELFF	TGTGCCTGGAGTGTAGGTGGAGGGTGGACCGGGGAGCTGTTTTTT
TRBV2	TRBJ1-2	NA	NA	CASSPRNGYTF	TGTGCCAGCTCCCCTCGCAATGGCTACACCTTC
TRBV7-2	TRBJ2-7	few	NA	CASSLDHRASYEQYF	TGTGCCAGCAGCCTTGACCACCGGGCTTCCTACGAGCAGTACTTC
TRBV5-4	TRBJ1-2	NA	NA	CASSLVGGAHGYTF	TGTGCCAGCAGCTTGGTAGGTGGGGCCCATGGCTACACCTTC
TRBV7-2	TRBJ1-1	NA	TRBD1	CASSTPDRGKNTEAFF	TGTGCCAGCAGCACCCCGGACAGGGGGAAGAACACTGAAGCTTTCTTT
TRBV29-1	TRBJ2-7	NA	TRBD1	CSVDTGGASYEQYF	TGCAGCGTCGATACAGGGGGCGCATCCTACGAGCAGTACTTC
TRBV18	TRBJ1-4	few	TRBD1	CASSSGTGEEKLFF	TGTGCCAGCTCATCCGGGACAGGGGAGGAAAAACTGTTTTTT
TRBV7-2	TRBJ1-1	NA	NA	CASSPGLINTEAFF	TGTGCCAGCAGCCCAGGACTTATAAACACTGAAGCTTTCTTT
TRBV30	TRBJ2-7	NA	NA	CAWGGSYEQYF	TGTGCCTGGGGGGGGAGCTACGAGCAGTACTTC
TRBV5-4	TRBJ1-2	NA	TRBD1	CASRRDRNENGYTF	TGTGCCAGCAGGAGGGACAGAAATGAAAATGGCTACACCTTC
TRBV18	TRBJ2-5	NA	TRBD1	CASSLKTGGGQETQYF	TGTGCCAGCTCACTTAAGACAGGGGGCGGCCAAGAGACCCAGTACTTC
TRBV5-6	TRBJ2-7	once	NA	CASSLWGQVSYEQYF	TGTGCCAGCAGCTTGTGGGGCCAGGTCTCCTACGAGCAGTACTTC
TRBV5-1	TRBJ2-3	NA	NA	CATCTDTQYF	TGCGCCACCTGCACAGATACGCAGTATTTT
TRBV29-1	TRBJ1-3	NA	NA	CSVAVRLSSGNTIYF	TGCAGCGTCGCAGTCCGGTTGAGCTCTGGAAACACCATATATTTT